The following is a TCR beta chain sequence with its context. This clone was detected only once. Its antigen is currently not known. No per-base quality is available; no much larger clone lies one base away. The CDR3 measures 13 amino acids from cysteine to phenylalanine. CDR3 DNA only is kept here, 39 bases in frame from base 1. Reading the germline V gene (reference sequence) gives CDR1 MNHEY and CDR2 SMNVEV. V lost 9 bases and J lost 10 bases; the stretch between them is 19 bases long. Patients with a history of autoimmune disease or receiving systemic immunosuppression were excluded from the trial. Peripheral blood for TCR sequencing was collected from all dose cohorts at baseline, on cycle 4 day 1, and on cycle 7 day 1. Samples came from an open-label, multicenter, first-in-human phase I dose-escalation trial of ivuxolimab. Adults with locally advanced or metastatic melanoma, renal cell carcinoma, hepatocellular carcinoma or head and neck squamous cell carcinoma were enrolled in the trial. Before TCR sequencing, CD4+ T cells and CD8+ T cells from peripheral blood were sorted into separate populations.

To sequence the TCRbeta CDR3 region, genomic DNA was isolated from the sorted cells. The immunoSEQ Assay was used for sequencing of TCRbeta CDR3 regions. Imported from immuneACCESS, the table was reduced by TCRdb to in-frame sequences with V and J called. These copies leave out some clones; in studies compared against another copy, an unresolved V gene accounts for under half, and the cause of the remainder is not known. In all, the sample holds 20,000 or so clones, and roughly 69% of those were seen once. The ten largest clones represent approximately 36% of the sample. The data derive from a study of OX40 agonist ivuxolimab in advanced cancers. Turning to the overall study: Ivuxolimab, which targeted the costimulatory receptor OX40 (CD134), was an agonistic, fully human IgG2 monoclonal antibody. Intravenous ivuxolimab was administered to patients every 2 weeks at six dose levels: 0.01, 0.1, 0.3, 1.5, 3 and 10 mg/kg. Of the roughly 51 patients in dose escalation, 19 had hepatocellular carcinoma, some 15 had melanoma, 9 had renal cell carcinoma and 9 had head and neck cancer. In the dose-escalation cohort, 75% to 90% of patients were male, and the mean age was approximately 60 years with a range of 23 to 79. Patients were allowed to have had prior anti-PD-1, anti-PD-L1 or anti-CTLA-4 therapy, and 40% to 45% of the dose-escalation patients had been treated with checkpoint inhibitors. Partial responses occurred in three dose-escalation patients: two with cutaneous melanoma and one with hepatocellular carcinoma. The point of sequencing TCRbeta in the periphery was to test whether ivuxolimab changed TCR sequence diversity and drove clonal T-cell expansion. The paper covers the monotherapy dose-escalation part of the phase I ivuxolimab trial, which included N = 52 patients. Findings and caveats that apply to the study as a whole: Low levels of normalized T-cell clonal expansion were also seen in some patients who did not respond. After ivuxolimab, more expanded clones were found on average in CD8+ T cells than in CD4+ T cells. At doses from 0.1 to 3.0 mg/kg, clonal expansion was seen in both CD4+ and CD8+ blood T cells between baseline and week 6. Partial responders in the 0.1-3.0 mg/kg groups had among the lowest normalized peripheral clonal expansion, especially among CD8+ T cells. Antigen specificity was not determined for the clonally expanded peripheral T cells.

The sequence derives from an adult with an advanced solid tumor such as melanoma, head and neck, liver or kidney cancer. Rearrangement joined TRBV27 to TRBJ2-1, and TRBD1 may be the D gene, going by 6 matching bases. The sample in question was CD4+ or CD8+ T cells sorted from blood, obtained in a trial of the OX40 agonist ivuxolimab. The nucleotide sequence is TGTGCCAGTACAGGCCCCAGGGGAGAAGAGCAGTTCTTC. The resulting protein is CASTGPRGEEQFF.